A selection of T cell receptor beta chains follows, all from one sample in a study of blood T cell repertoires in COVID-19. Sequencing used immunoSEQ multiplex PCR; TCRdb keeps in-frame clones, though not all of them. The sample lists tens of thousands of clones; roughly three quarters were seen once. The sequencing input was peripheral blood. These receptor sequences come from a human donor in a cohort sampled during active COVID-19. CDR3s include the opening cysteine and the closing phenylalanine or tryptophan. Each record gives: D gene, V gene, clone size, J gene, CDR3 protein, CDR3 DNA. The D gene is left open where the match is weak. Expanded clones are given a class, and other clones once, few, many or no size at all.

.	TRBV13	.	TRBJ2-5	CASSSRGRGETQYF	TGTGCCAGCAGCTCGCGGGGGCGGGGCGAGACCCAGTACTTC
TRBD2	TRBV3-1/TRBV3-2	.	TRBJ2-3	CASSPGGGGDTDTQYF	TGTGCCAGCAGCCCAGGAGGCGGGGGTGACACAGATACGCAGTATTTT
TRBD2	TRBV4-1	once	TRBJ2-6	CASSPRTSGGSLHPSGANVLTF	TGCGCCAGCAGCCCTCGGACTAGCGGGGGGTCTTTGCATCCCTCTGGGGCCAACGTCCTGACTTTC
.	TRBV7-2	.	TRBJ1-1	CASSLFRGEGTEAFF	TGTGCCAGCAGCTTATTTCGCGGCGAGGGCACTGAAGCTTTCTTT
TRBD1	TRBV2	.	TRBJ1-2	CASSGQGFYGDGYTF	TGTGCCAGCAGTGGACAGGGGTTTTATGGAGATGGCTACACCTTC
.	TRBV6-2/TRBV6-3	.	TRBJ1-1	CASSYSAGFLDHQAFF	TGTGCCAGCAGTTACAGTGCAGGGTTTTTAGATCATCAAGCTTTCTTT
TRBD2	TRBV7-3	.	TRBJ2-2	CASSLGLAAGELFF	TGTGCCAGCAGCTTAGGACTAGCTGCCGGGGAGCTGTTTTTT
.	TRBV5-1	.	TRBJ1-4	CASSGGDLGEKLFF	TGCGCCAGCAGCGGAGGGGATTTGGGTGAAAAACTGTTTTTT
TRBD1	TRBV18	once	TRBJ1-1	CASSRDRANTEAFF	TGTGCCAGCTCACGGGACAGGGCCAACACTGAAGCTTTCTTT
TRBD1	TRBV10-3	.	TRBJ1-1	CAISAQGQGLVRAFF	TGTGCCATCAGCGCCCAGGGACAGGGTCTCGTCAGAGCTTTCTTT
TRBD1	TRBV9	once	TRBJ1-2	CASSVGQGNYGYTF	TGTGCCAGCAGCGTAGGACAGGGAAACTATGGCTACACCTTC
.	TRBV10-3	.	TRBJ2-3	CATTFGGSTDTQYF	TGTGCCACTACGTTTGGGGGGAGCACAGATACGCAGTATTTT
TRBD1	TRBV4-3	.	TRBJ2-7	CASSQIRDRGEQYF	TGCGCCAGCAGCCAAATCCGGGACAGGGGCGAGCAGTACTTC
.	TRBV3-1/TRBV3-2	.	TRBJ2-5	CASSQGVGEETQYF	TGTGCCAGCAGCCAAGGGGTAGGGGAAGAGACCCAGTACTTC
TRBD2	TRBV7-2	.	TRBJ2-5	CASSLGALAGGRGETQYF	TGTGCCAGCAGCTTAGGGGCCCTAGCGGGGGGTCGCGGGGAGACCCAGTACTTC
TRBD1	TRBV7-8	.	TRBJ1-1	CASSFLPPGQGPSAFF	TGTGCCAGCAGCTTCCTACCCCCGGGACAGGGCCCTTCCGCTTTCTTT
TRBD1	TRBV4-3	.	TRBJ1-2	CASRPGGDYGYTF	TGCGCCAGCAGACCAGGGGGCGACTATGGCTACACCTTC
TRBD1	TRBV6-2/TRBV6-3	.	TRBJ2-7	CASSPLIGAGGYYEQYF	TGTGCCAGCAGTCCACTCATCGGGGCAGGGGGCTACTACGAGCAGTACTTC
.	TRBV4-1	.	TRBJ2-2	CASSPHYGNTGELFF	TGCGCCAGCAGCCCTCACTACGGGAACACCGGGGAGCTGTTTTTT
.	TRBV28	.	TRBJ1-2	CASSPSYYGYTF	TGTGCCAGCAGCCCTTCGTATTATGGCTACACCTTC
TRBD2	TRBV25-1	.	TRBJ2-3	CASSDWTSGGGTDTQYF	TGTGCCAGCAGTGATTGGACTAGCGGGGGTGGCACAGATACGCAGTATTTT
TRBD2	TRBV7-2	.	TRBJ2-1	CASSSTSGRGNEQFF	TGTGCCAGCAGCTCCACTAGCGGGAGAGGCAATGAGCAGTTCTTC
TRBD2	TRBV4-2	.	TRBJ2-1	CASSQQRGASSYNEQFF	TGTGCCAGCAGCCAACAGCGGGGGGCTAGCTCCTACAATGAGCAGTTCTTC
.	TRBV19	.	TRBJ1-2	CASSNGYGYTF	TGTGCCAGTAGTAACGGCTATGGCTACACCTTC
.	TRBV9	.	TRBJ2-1	CASSSFLSSEQFF	TGTGCCAGCAGCTCCTTCCTTAGCAGTGAGCAGTTCTTC
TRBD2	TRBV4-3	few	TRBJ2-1	CASSQDSGSRVYNEQFF	TGCGCCAGCAGCCAAGACAGCGGGAGCCGGGTTTACAATGAGCAGTTCTTC
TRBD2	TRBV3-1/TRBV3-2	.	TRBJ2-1	CASSQERLLAGANEQFF	TGTGCCAGCAGCCAAGAGAGGTTACTAGCGGGGGCCAATGAGCAGTTCTTC
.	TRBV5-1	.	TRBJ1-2	CASSLSPSGGANGYTF	TGCGCCAGCAGCTTGTCGCCCAGCGGGGGCGCCAATGGCTACACCTTC
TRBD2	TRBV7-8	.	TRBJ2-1	CASSTLAGTSYNEQFF	TGTGCCAGCAGCACACTAGCGGGAACGTCCTACAATGAGCAGTTCTTC
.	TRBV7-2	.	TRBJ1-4	CASSSRGRVGEKLFF	TGTGCCAGCAGCTCCAGAGGCAGGGTCGGTGAAAAACTGTTTTTT
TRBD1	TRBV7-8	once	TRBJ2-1	CASSLGSGTGGTSRFLGQFF	TGTGCCAGCAGCTTAGGATCCGGGACAGGGGGGACTTCGCGTTTTCTTGGGCAGTTCTTC
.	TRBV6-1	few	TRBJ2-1	CASSDRDPAYNEQFF	TGTGCCAGCAGTGACCGGGATCCTGCCTACAATGAGCAGTTCTTC
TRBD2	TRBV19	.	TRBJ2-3	CASSGLAHSTDTQYF	TGTGCCAGTAGTGGACTAGCGCATAGCACAGATACGCAGTATTTT
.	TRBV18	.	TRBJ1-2	CASSPSSGWAYGYTF	TGTGCCAGCTCACCCTCATCGGGGTGGGCCTATGGCTACACCTTC
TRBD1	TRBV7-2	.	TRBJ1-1	CASSLGATTGYPEAFF	TGTGCCAGCAGCTTAGGGGCCACGACAGGGTACCCTGAAGCTTTCTTT
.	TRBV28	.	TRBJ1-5	CASSFSGVARNQPQHF	TGTGCCAGCAGTTTTTCAGGGGTTGCCCGCAATCAGCCCCAGCATTTT
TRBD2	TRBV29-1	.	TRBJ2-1	CSVEAGGPSYNEQFF	TGCAGCGTTGAGGCGGGAGGGCCGTCCTACAATGAGCAGTTCTTC
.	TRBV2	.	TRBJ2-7	CASSEGRGQYEQYF	TGTGCCAGCAGTGAAGGAAGGGGCCAGTACGAGCAGTACTTC
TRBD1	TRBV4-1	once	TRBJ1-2	CASSQPRTGIRDRGNWNYGYTF	TGCGCCAGCAGCCAGCCCCGGACAGGGATTAGGGACCGGGGAAACTGGAACTATGGCTACACCTTC
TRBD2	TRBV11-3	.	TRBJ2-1	CASSARLAGGENEQFF	TGTGCCAGCAGCGCCCGACTAGCGGGAGGTGAGAATGAGCAGTTCTTC